Following are 17 T cell receptor beta chains from one sample sequenced in a study of OX40 agonist ivuxolimab in advanced cancers. Libraries were prepared through the immunoSEQ multiplex PCR assay. Imported from immuneACCESS, the table was reduced by TCRdb to in-frame sequences with V and J called. These copies leave out some clones; in studies compared against another copy, an unresolved V gene accounts for under half, and the cause of the remainder is not known. Here the sample has roughly 60,000 clones; 70% to 90% occur a single time. The ten largest clones represent more than 0.5% of the sample. This specimen was CD4+ or CD8+ T cells sorted from blood, taken in a trial of the OX40 agonist ivuxolimab. The receptors shown here come from an adult with an advanced solid tumor such as melanoma, head and neck, liver or kidney cancer.

CDR3 sequence (DNA): TGTGCCATCAGTGAGTCGGAAAGGAACGAGCAGTACTTC. Protein product: CAISESERNEQYF. The rearrangement links TRBV10-3 to TRBJ2-7, with D hard to call. The germline gives CDR1 ENHRY, CDR2 SYGVKD. V was pared by 0 bases and J by 5 bases, with 8 bases between. The CDR3 consists of 13 residues.

V and J are TRBV9 and TRBJ2-2, with 9 bases aligning to TRBD2. The ends lost 0 bases at V and 7 bases at J; junction bases unmatched: 10. The germline CDR1 and CDR2 sequences are SGDLS and YYNGEE. CDR3 length: 17 amino acids. The CDR3 sequence is CASSVALAASGDGELFF. DNA of the CDR3: TGTGCCAGCAGCGTAGCCCTTGCGGCTAGCGGGGACGGGGAGCTGTTTTTT. Together with reference TRBV9 and TRBJ2-2, the CDR3 gives the full variable domain: DSGVTQTPKHLITATGQRVTLRCSPRSGDLSVYWYQQSLDQGLQFLIQYYNGEERAKGNILERFSAQQFPDLHSELNLSSLELGDSALYFCASSVALAASGDGELFFGEGSRLTVL.

The V call is TRBV13, the J call TRBJ1-3, with TRBD1 matching over 8 bases. The junction had 7 bases not matched to a gene; V was cut back by 5 bases and J by 7 bases. Germline V gene data show CDR1 as PRHDT and CDR2 as FYEKMQ (reference sequence). This CDR3 has 14 residues. CDR3 in DNA: TGTGCCAGCAGCCCGACAGGGGTGGCGAACACCATATATTTT. The encoded protein is CASSPTGVANTIYF.

This chain links TRBV6-6 with TRBJ2-2; 10 positions agree with TRBD1. Trimming at V came to 8 bases and at J to 7 bases, leaving 13 bases not matched to a gene. Germline V gene sequence: CDR1 MNHNY, CDR2 SVGAGI (reference sequence). The CDR3 sequence is 16 residues long. CDR3 sequence reads: CASGTIGTGAGGELFF. The DNA for the CDR3 is TGTGCCAGCGGAACCATCGGGACAGGGGCGGGCGGGGAGCTGTTTTTT.

V gene TRBV2 combines with J gene TRBJ2-7; the D gene could be TRBD1 or TRBD2 (5 bases each). V dropped 7 bases and J dropped 5 bases, with 18 bases sitting between them. CDR3 length: 14 amino acids. The germline CDR1 and CDR2 sequences are SNHLY and FYNNEI. The CDR3 sequence: CASTSRETKNEQYF. For the CDR3, the DNA is TGTGCCAGCACCTCCAGGGAGACTAAGAACGAGCAGTACTTC.

The rearrangement uses TRBV5-1 and TRBJ2-1; D is perhaps TRBD1 (7 bases). V was shortened by 4 bases and J by 7 bases, with 18 bases between the two germline ends. CDR1 is SGHRS, CDR2 YFSETQ, per germline. CDR3 size: 15 residues. CDR3 nucleotides: TGCGCCAGCAGCCCTCGACAGGGCGGGGTGAATGAGCAGTTCTTC. Its translation: CASSPRQGGVNEQFF.

The rearrangement joins TRBV11-3 to TRBJ2-1; 13 nucleotides match TRBD2. In germline, CDR1 is SGHNT, CDR2 YENEEA. J was trimmed by 7 bases and V by 5 bases; bases with no gene match: 5. CDR3 length: 15 amino acids. CDR3 region: CASSKTGLAGNEQFF. The CDR3 DNA reads TGTGCCAGCAGCAAAACGGGACTAGCGGGAAATGAGCAGTTCTTC.

This clone was seen only a few times. The chain employs TRBV5-8 and TRBJ1-2, with D possibly matching TRBD1 (5 bases). The CDR3 length is 14 residues. V was cut by 4 bases and J by 3 bases, with 13 bases left in between. CDR1 and CDR2 from the germline V gene are SGHTS and YDEGEE. DNA of the CDR3: TGTGCCAGCAGCGACACCGGGGGGGACTATGGCTACACCTTC. Its translation is CASSDTGGDYGYTF.

The chain recombines TRBV2 with TRBJ2-1; D is ambiguous. V was clipped by 4 bases and J by 8 bases, with 6 bases between them. Per the germline V gene, CDR1 is SNHLY and CDR2 is FYNNEI. The CDR3 runs 11 residues. The CDR3 nucleotides read TGTGCCAGCAGTGGGATAGATGAGCAGTTCTTC. Encoded protein: CASSGIDEQFF. The whole variable domain, filled in from reference TRBV2 and TRBJ2-1, reads EPEVTQTPSHQVTQMGQEVILRCVPISNHLYFYWYRQILGQKVEFLVSFYNNEISEKSEIFDDQFSVERPDGSNFTLKIRSTKLEDSAMYFCASSGIDEQFFGPGTRLTVL.

The chain uses TRBV18 and TRBJ2-7; TRBD2 might be the D (7 bases). V lost 4 bases and J 0 bases, leaving 19 bases between the germline ends. This CDR3 has 17 amino acids. Germline V lookup: CDR1 KGHSH, CDR2 LQKENI. The CDR3 loop is CASSRGAVRGSSYEQYF. Written as DNA, the CDR3 is TGTGCCAGCTCACGGGGGGCTGTTCGCGGGAGCTCCTACGAGCAGTACTTC.

V usage is TRBV7-9 and J usage is TRBJ1-2; D call uncertain. From germline, CDR1 is SEHNR and CDR2 FQNEAQ (reference sequence). V shed 5 bases and J shed 9 bases, with 16 bases lying between them. This CDR3 is built from 13 residues. The CDR3 here is CASSTQLQRSYTF. The CDR3 coding sequence is TGTGCCAGCAGCACACAGTTACAGAGGAGCTACACCTTC.

This chain's CDR3 is CASSGPWGTDTQYF. CDR3 nucleotides: TGTGCCAGCAGCGGGCCGTGGGGGACAGATACGCAGTATTTT. The chain combines TRBV7-9 with TRBJ2-3, with D perhaps matching TRBD1 or TRBD2 (5 bases each). Germline V gene sequence: CDR1 SEHNR, CDR2 FQNEAQ (reference sequence). The CDR3 has 14 amino acids. V was trimmed by 5 bases and J by 3 bases, leaving 12 bases between them.

This clone counts as medium-sized. This chain joins TRBV20-1 and TRBJ1-1; D unresolved. CDR3 size: 11 residues. Trimming shortened V by 3 bases and J by 2 bases, and 4 bases separated the two germline ends. The germline gives CDR1 DFQATT, CDR2 SNEGSKA (reference sequence). In DNA, the CDR3 is TGCAGTGCTAGGTCTAACACTGAAGCTTTCTTT. It encodes CSARSNTEAFF.

The table lists this clone with a few counts. The rearrangement joins TRBV11-2 to TRBJ2-5, with 10 positions matching TRBD2. CDR3 length equals 16 residues. Trimming at V came to 7 bases and at J to 1 base, leaving 9 bases not matched to a gene. Germline V CDR1 and CDR2: SGHAT, FQNNGV. CDR3 coding DNA: TGTGCCAGCACCCCCGCTAGCGGGAGCCTCCAAGAGACCCAGTACTTC. This translates into CASTPASGSLQETQYF.

This clone was picked up one time. This sequence joins TRBV9 and TRBJ1-1, with D possibly TRBD1 on 6 matching bases. Germline assignment: CDR1 SGDLS and CDR2 YYNGEE. This CDR3 is 18 amino acids long. V lost 3 bases and J 5 bases, leaving 26 bases between the germline ends. This CDR3 is CASSAALGGFPEGTEAFF. The CDR3 DNA is TGTGCCAGCAGCGCCGCTTTAGGGGGTTTTCCGGAGGGTACTGAAGCTTTCTTT.

This clone was seen only once. This rearrangement joins TRBV5-1 to TRBJ2-1; the match to TRBD2 covers 10 bases. Germline V gives CDR1 SGHRS, CDR2 YFSETQ. With 0 bases clipped from V and 9 bases from J, the junction kept 9 bases outside the gene matches. The CDR3 length is 16 residues. The CDR3 DNA sequence: TGCGCCAGCAGCTTGGGGCTAGCGGGAGCCTGGGGTGAGCAGTTCTTC. It is translated as CASSLGLAGAWGEQFF. The whole variable domain, filled in from reference TRBV5-1 and TRBJ2-1, reads KAGVTQTPRYLIKTRGQQVTLSCSPISGHRSVSWYQQTPGQGLQFLFEYFSETQRNKGNFPGRFSGRQFSNSRSEMNVSTLELGDSALYLCASSLGLAGAWGEQFFGPGTRLTVL.

The chain combines TRBV9 with TRBJ2-2; TRBD2 matches 9 bases. With V trimmed by 0 bases and J by 3 bases, 6 bases remained unmatched. Germline loops: CDR1 SGDLS, CDR2 YYNGEE. The CDR3 is made up of 17 amino acids. CDR3 sequence: CASSVAAGGVDTGELFF. The CDR3 DNA is TGTGCCAGCAGCGTAGCTGCGGGAGGGGTCGACACCGGGGAGCTGTTTTTT.